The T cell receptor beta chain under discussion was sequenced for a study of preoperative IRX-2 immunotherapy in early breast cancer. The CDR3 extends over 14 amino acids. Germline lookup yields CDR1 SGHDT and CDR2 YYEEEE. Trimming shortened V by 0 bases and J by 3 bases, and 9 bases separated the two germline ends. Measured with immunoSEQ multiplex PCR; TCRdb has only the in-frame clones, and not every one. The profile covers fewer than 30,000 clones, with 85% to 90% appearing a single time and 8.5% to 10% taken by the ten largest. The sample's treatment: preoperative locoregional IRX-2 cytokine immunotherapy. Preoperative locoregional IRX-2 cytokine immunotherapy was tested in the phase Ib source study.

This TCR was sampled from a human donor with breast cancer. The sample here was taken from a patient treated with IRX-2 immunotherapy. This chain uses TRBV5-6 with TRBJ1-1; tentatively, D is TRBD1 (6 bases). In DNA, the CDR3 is TGTGCCAGCAGCTTGGCAGGGGTGGACACTGAAGCTTTCTTT. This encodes CASSLAGVDTEAFF.